The rows below give T cell receptor beta chains drawn from one sample of a study of blood T cells in healthy people across ages. Via MiXCR, TCRdb re-called the 5' RACE reads, giving one row per CDR3 protein. The profile shows about 400,000 distinct CDR3 sequences, 45% to 65% of them singletons. Sequencing input: blood. Receptors were obtained from a man in his sixties in good health. The CDR3 runs from the conserved cysteine through the conserved F or W. The D gene is left open where the match is weak. Expanded clones get a size class; other rows say once, few or many, or leave the size out.

j_call,v_call,cdr3_length,clone_size,d_call,cdr3_nt,cdr3_aa
TRBJ2-3,TRBV24-1,15,-,TRBD1,TGTGCCACCCCAGCCTGGGACAGGAGCACAGATACGCAGTATTTT,CATPAWDRSTDTQYF
TRBJ1-1,TRBV6-1,13,-,-,TGTGCCAGCAGCCTAGCATTGGACACTGAAGCTTTCTTT,CASSLALDTEAFF
TRBJ1-1,TRBV30,12,-,TRBD1,TGTGCCTGGAGCCCAGGGGGCACTGAAGCTTTCTTT,CAWSPGGTEAFF
TRBJ1-6,TRBV9,15,-,-,TGTGCCAGCAGCGTAGTTCCGGACTATAATTCACCCCTCCACTTT,CASSVVPDYNSPLHF
TRBJ1-6,TRBV6-5,16,once,-,TGTGCCAGCAGTTACTGGTCGGGAAGCGATAATTCACCCCTCCACTTT,CASSYWSGSDNSPLHF
TRBJ1-2,TRBV20-1,12,-,-,TGCAGTGCTTCCCGGGAGGGAACTGGCTACACCTTC,CSASREGTGYTF
TRBJ2-7,TRBV6-6,13,few,-,TGTGCCAGCAGGGCCGGGACAACCTACGAGCAGTACTTC,CASRAGTTYEQYF
TRBJ2-3,TRBV29-1,16,-,TRBD2,TGCAGCGTTGCGGGGCCTAGCGGGATTAGCACAGATACGCAGTATTTT,CSVAGPSGISTDTQYF
TRBJ2-5,TRBV30,12,-,-,TGTGCCCTCGAACAGGGCGCGGAGACCCAGTACTTC,CALEQGAETQYF
TRBJ2-5,TRBV6-5,13,-,-,TGTGCCAGCAGTTACTCCCCTGGGGAGACCCAGTACTTC,CASSYSPGETQYF
TRBJ2-3,TRBV20-1,11,-,TRBD1,TGCAGTGCCGGACAGGCCGATACGCAGTATTTT,CSAGQADTQYF
TRBJ1-2,TRBV6-4,16,-,TRBD1,TGTGCCATCCTACCGCTACCTGACAGGGGGTCCGCTGGCTACACCTTC,CAILPLPDRGSAGYTF
TRBJ2-3,TRBV7-3,15,-,-,TGTGCCAGCAGCTTGGCGGGTAGGGGCACAGATACGCAGTATTTT,CASSLAGRGTDTQYF
TRBJ1-2,TRBV6-6,11,-,-,TGTGCCAGCAGTTACTTAGAGGGCTACACCTTC,CASSYLEGYTF
TRBJ2-5,TRBV28,14,-,-,TGTGCCAGCAGTTCGCTGGGGTCAGGAGAGACCCAGTACTTC,CASSSLGSGETQYF
TRBJ2-7,TRBV27,14,few,-,TGTGCCAGCAGTGACCCCCTGGATGCGGGGGAGCAGTACTTC,CASSDPLDAGEQYF
TRBJ2-7,TRBV29-1,13,few,-,TGCAGCGTTCAACGGGACACACCCTACGAGCAGTACTTC,CSVQRDTPYEQYF
TRBJ1-6,TRBV29-1,13,-,TRBD1,TGCAGCGTAGGGTCGGTACAGGGGGCACCCCTCCACTTT,CSVGSVQGAPLHF
TRBJ2-7,TRBV29-1,14,few,TRBD1,TGCAGCGTTGTTGGGACAGCATTGGACAATGAGCAGTACTTC,CSVVGTALDNEQYF
TRBJ1-1,TRBV7-2,14,once,TRBD1,TGTGCCAGCAGCGAACAGACAGGGAACACTGGAGCTTTCTTT,CASSEQTGNTGAFF